The text below deals with one TCR beta chain. In the original workflow: Amplification of reference gene primers provided the estimated nucleated cell counts. Produced via immunoSEQ multiplex PCR; TCRdb's table is partial and in-frame only. The DNA gave D and trimming, while V, J and clone size come from that table. The table records about 260,000 clones, roughly 86% of them present only once. The data derive from a study of blood T cell repertoires in COVID-19. The wider study: Researchers got acute and convalescent COVID-19 samples from the United States, Italy and Spain. T cells, B-cell-depleted T cells, or PBMCs provided the cDNA or gDNA that served as material.

Unmatched junction bases numbered 9, after V lost 6 bases and J lost 6 bases. Germline V CDR1 and CDR2: MNHEY, SMNVEV (reference sequence). This CDR3 region has 14 residues. The sequenced sample consisted of peripheral blood. This clonotype was sampled from a middle-aged man with active or convalescent COVID-19. The gene calls are TRBV27 and TRBJ2-7, with 9 bases identical to TRBD2. DNA of the CDR3: TGTGCCAGCAGCTCGCGGGAGGGGATTAGCGAGCAGTACTTC. This codes for CASSSREGISEQYF.